This TCR beta chain was profiled in a study of Ad26.COV2.S vaccination and SARS-CoV-2 variants. About this clone: Antigen specificity is unknown.

TCRdb's table, derived via immunoSEQ multiplex PCR, lists solely in-frame clones and lacks some. This repertoire shows under 500,000 clones, 92% found once; its top ten account for more than 1.5%. Whole-study findings and limits: Vaccinees and placebo recipients showed similar non-spike TCR breadth.

CDR3 length equals 16 residues. Germline V CDR1 and CDR2: MNHEY, SMNVEV (reference sequence). Trimming shortened V by 6 bases and J by 6 bases, and 18 bases separated the two germline ends. The treatment denotes: roughly 19 received Ad26.COV2.S at low or high dose, single or two shots; about 5 received placebo; per-sample allocation not given. Specimens were obtained on day 63 following the first vaccine or placebo injection. This material consisted of peripheral blood, taken in a trial of Ad26.COV2.S vaccine versus placebo. This TCR came from a person aged 18-65 years who received the Ad26.COV2.S COVID-19 vaccine or a placebo. The chain links TRBV27 to TRBJ1-6, with D perhaps matching TRBD1 (5 bases). CDR3 nucleotides: TGTGCCAGCAGAGGAGGCGGGGCCTGGGTTAATTCACCCCTCCACTTT. It yields the protein CASRGGGAWVNSPLHF.